This T cell receptor (beta chain) was sequenced for a study of blood T cell repertoires in COVID-19. On the study more broadly: Specimens from acute and convalescent COVID-19 originated in the United States, Italy and Spain. T cells, B-cell-depleted T cells, or PBMCs provided the cDNA or gDNA that served as material.

Only in-frame clones appear in the TCRdb table, and some are missing; sequencing was by immunoSEQ multiplex PCR. Among about 180,000 clones listed, approximately 82% were seen once. J gave up 2 bases and V 4 bases, and 7 bases lay outside the gene matches. CDR1 and CDR2 (germline): SGHRS, YFSETQ. CDR3 length equals 15 residues. This TCR derives from a woman older than 75 with active or convalescent COVID-19. The V call is TRBV5-1, the J call TRBJ2-7; 9 nucleotides align to TRBD1. The sequenced material came from peripheral blood. In DNA form, the CDR3 reads TGCGCCAGCAGCGCAGGAGGGACAGGGCCCTACGAGCAGTACTTC. Residues: CASSAGGTGPYEQYF.